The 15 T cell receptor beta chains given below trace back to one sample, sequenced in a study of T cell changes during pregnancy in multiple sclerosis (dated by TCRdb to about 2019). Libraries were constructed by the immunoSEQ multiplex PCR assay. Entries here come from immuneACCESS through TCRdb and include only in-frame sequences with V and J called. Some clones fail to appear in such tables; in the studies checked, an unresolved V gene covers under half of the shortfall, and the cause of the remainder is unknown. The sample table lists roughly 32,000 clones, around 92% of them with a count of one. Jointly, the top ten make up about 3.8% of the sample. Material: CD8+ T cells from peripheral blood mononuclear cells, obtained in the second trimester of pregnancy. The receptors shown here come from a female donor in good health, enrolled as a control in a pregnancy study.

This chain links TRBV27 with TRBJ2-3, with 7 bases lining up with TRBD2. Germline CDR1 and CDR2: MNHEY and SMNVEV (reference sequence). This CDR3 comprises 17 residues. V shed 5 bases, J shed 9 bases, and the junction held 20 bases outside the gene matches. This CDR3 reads CASSPLVGAGLPDTQYF. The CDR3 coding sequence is TGTGCCAGCAGTCCCCTTGTTGGAGCGGGGCTCCCTGACACGCAGTATTTT.

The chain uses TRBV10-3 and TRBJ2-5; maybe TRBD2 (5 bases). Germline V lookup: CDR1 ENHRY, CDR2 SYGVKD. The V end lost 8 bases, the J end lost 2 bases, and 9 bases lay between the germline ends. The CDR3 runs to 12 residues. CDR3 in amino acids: CAIGSGQETQYF. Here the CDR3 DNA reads TGTGCCATCGGGAGCGGACAAGAGACCCAGTACTTC.

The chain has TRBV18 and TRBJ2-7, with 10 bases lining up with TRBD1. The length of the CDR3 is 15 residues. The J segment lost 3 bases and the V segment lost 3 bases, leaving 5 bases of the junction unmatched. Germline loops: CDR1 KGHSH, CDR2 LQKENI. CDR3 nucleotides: TGTGCCAGCTCACCCCGACAGGGGGCTGTCTACGAGCAGTACTTC. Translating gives CASSPRQGAVYEQYF.

CDR3: CASSLFQGNYEQYF. CDR3 DNA sequence: TGCGCCAGCAGCTTGTTCCAGGGAAACTACGAGCAGTACTTC. The chain carries TRBV5-1 and TRBJ2-7; the D gene is possibly TRBD1 (5 bases). Trimming pared 1 base from V and 3 bases from J, leaving 11 bases between. This CDR3 has 14 amino acids. CDR1 is SGHRS and CDR2 is YFSETQ in the germline V gene.

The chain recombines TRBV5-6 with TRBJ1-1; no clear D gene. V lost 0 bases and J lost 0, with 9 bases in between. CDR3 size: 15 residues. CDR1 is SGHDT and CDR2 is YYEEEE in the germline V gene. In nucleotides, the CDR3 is TGTGCCAGCAGCTTGGCAGCGGCCATGAACACTGAAGCTTTCTTT. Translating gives CASSLAAAMNTEAFF.

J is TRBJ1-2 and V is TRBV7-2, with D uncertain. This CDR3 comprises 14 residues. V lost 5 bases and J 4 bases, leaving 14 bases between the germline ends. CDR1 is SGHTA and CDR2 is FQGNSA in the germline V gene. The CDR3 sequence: CASSLGSILYGYTF. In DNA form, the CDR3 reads TGTGCCAGCAGCCTAGGAAGCATACTCTATGGCTACACCTTC.

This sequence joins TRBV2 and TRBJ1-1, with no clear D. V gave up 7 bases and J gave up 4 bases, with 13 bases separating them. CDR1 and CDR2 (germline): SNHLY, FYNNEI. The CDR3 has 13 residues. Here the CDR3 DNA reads TGTGCCAGCAACCCGGAGGTGGGCACTGAAGCTTTCTTT. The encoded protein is CASNPEVGTEAFF.

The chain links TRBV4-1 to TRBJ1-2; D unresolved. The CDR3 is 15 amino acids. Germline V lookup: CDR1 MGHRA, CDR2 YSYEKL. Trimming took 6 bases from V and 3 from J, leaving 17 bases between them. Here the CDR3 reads CASRESPGYHYGYTF. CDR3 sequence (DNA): TGCGCCAGCAGGGAGTCGCCTGGGTATCACTATGGCTACACCTTC.

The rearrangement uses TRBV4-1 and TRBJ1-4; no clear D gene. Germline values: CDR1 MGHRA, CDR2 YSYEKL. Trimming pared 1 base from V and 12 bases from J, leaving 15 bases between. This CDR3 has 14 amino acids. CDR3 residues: CASSQAPWQEELFF. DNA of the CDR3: TGCGCCAGCAGCCAAGCTCCGTGGCAGGAGGAACTGTTTTTT.

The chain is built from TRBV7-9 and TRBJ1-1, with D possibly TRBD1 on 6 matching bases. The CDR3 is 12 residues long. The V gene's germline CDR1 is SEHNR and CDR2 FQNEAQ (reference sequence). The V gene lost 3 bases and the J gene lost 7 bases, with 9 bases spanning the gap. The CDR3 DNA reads TGTGCCAGCAGCTTTCTAGGGGGTGAAGCTTTCTTT. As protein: CASSFLGGEAFF.

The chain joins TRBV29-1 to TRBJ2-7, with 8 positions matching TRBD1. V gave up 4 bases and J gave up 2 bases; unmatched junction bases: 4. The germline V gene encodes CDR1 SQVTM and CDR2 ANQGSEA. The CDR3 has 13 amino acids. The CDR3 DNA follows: TGCAGCGTTGCGGACAGGGCGGCCTACGAGCAGTACTTC. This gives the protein CSVADRAAYEQYF.

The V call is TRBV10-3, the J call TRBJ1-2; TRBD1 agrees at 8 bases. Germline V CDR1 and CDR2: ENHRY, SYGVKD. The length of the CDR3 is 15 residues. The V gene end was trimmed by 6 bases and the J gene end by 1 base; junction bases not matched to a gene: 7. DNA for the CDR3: TGTGCCATCAGCCGGGACAGGTTTAATAACTATGGCTACACCTTC. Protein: CAISRDRFNNYGYTF.

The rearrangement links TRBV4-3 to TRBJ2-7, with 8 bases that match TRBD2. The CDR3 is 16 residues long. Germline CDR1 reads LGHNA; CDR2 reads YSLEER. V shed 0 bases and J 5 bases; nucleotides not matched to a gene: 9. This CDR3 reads CASSQDRGSGVHEQYF. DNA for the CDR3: TGCGCCAGCAGCCAAGATCGGGGTAGCGGGGTCCACGAGCAGTACTTC.

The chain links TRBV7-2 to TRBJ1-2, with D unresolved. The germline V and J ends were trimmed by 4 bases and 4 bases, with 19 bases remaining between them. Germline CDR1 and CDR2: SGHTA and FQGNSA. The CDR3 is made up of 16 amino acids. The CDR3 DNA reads TGTGCCAGCAGCTCCGACTTGGGTCTGAGGCTCTATGGCTACACCTTC. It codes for CASSSDLGLRLYGYTF.

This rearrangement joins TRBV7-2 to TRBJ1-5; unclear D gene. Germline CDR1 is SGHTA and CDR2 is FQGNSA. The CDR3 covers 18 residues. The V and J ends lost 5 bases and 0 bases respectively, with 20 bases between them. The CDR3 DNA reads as TGTGCCAGCAGCCTTACGGTCTATAGCCGCTATAGCAATCAGCCCCAGCATTTT. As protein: CASSLTVYSRYSNQPQHF. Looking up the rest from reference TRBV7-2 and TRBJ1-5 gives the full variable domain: GAGVSQSPSNKVTEKGKDVELRCDPISGHTALYWYRQSLGQGLEFLIYFQGNSAPDKSGLPSDRFSAERTGGSVSTLTIQRTQQEDSAVYLCASSLTVYSRYSNQPQHFGDGTRLSIL.